This T cell receptor beta chain was identified in a study of T cell responses to AZD1222 COVID-19 vaccine. Study-level background: Second-dose recipients at about 4 or about 12 weeks were treated as one pooled group. General study results and limits: Baseline seropositives among AZD1222 recipients totaled only 5 to 7. Dominant at 160-218 and 743-854, vaccine-associated CD4 TCRs also spanned spike.

Sequenced by immunoSEQ multiplex PCR; TCRdb stores in-frame clones only, minus some. The sample contains about 120,000 clones, more than 85% of which appear only once. Remarks on this clone: Its target is not known.

The CDR3 length is 13 residues. Looked up from germline, CDR1 is SGHDT and CDR2 is YYEEEE. Trimming cost V 7 bases and J 6 bases; bases outside gene matches: 6. This clonotype originated in an adult in good health. Material: peripheral blood, obtained on day 0 of AZD1222 vaccination. The chain carries TRBV5-6 and TRBJ2-7; the match to TRBD1 covers 11 bases. Written as DNA, the CDR3 is TGTGCCAGCCTCGGGACAGGGGGACTCGAGCAGTACTTC. It encodes CASLGTGGLEQYF.